The clone carrying this T cell receptor beta chain turned up a few times. These data come from a study of T-cell reconstitution after alpha-beta-depleted transplantation in children. TCRbeta library construction was performed incorporating unique molecular identifiers. TCRdb recomputed calls from the PCR reads with MiXCR, one row per CDR3 protein. The sample consists of under 350,000 distinct CDR3 sequences, roughly 9.5% of them appearing once. This receptor was identified in a human donor who donated a stem cell graft to a child with SCID. Source: PBMCs from the stem cell graft donor, taken from the stem cell graft.

The CDR3 region is CASSVGRSPLHF. DNA for the CDR3: TGTGCCAGCAGCGTAGGTCGTTCACCCCTCCACTTT. The rearrangement uses TRBV9 and TRBJ1-6; D ambiguous. The V gene lost 0 bases and the J gene lost 9 bases, with 4 bases spanning the gap. CDR1 and CDR2 from the germline V gene are SGDLS and YYNGEE. This CDR3 contains 12 residues.